The present T cell receptor beta chain was sequenced within a study of cytomegalovirus exposure and HLA in healthy donors. The PCR made use of 60 Vbeta and 13 Jbeta primers. The data were produced by immunoSEQ multiplex PCR, yet TCRdb's version contains in-frame clones alone and is incomplete. This repertoire includes tens of thousands of clones. Comments on this clone: Its specificity is not known.

Study-wide points: Highly shared sequence variants in one cluster were likely a sequencing artifact.

Germline V lookup: CDR1 MNHNY, CDR2 SVGAGI (reference sequence). The V segment lost 8 bases and the J segment 5 bases; nucleotides outside the gene matches: 7. This CDR3 spans 15 amino acids. Sequenced material: PBMCs. The chain carries TRBV6-6 and TRBJ2-1; 12 bases line up with TRBD2. The clonotype originates from a female donor in good health and CMV-seropositive. DNA of the CDR3: TGTGCCAGCGGACCGGGACTAGCGGGCGACAATGAGCAGTTCTTC. Its translation: CASGPGLAGDNEQFF.